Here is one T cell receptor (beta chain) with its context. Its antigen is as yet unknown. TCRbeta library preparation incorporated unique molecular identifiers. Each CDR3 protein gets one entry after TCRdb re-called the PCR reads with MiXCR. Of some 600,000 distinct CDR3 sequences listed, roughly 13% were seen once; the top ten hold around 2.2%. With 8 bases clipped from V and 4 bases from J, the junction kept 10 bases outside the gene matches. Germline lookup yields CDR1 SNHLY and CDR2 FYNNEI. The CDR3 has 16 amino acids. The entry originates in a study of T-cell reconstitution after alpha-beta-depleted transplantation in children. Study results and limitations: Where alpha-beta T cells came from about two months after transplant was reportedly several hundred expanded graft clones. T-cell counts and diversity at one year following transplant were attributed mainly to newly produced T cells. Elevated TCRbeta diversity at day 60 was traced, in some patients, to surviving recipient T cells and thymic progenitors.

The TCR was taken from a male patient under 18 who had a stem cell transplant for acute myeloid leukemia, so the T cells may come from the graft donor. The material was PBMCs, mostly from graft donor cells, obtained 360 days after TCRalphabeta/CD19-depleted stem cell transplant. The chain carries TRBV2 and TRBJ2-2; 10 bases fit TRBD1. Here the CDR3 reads CASAKDGTGVTGELFF. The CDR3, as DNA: TGTGCCAGCGCCAAAGACGGGACAGGGGTCACCGGGGAGCTGTTTTTT.